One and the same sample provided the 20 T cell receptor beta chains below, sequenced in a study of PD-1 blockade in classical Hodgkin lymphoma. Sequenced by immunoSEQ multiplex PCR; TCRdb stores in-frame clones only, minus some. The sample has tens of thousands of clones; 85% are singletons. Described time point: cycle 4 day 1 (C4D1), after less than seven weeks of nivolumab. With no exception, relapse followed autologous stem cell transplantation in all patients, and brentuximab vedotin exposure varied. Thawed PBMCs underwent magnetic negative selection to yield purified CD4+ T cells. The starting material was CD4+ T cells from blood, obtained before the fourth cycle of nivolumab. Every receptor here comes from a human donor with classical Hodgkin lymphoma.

The CDR3 DNA reads as TGTGCCAGCAGCGTCGGGACTAGCGGACTTCGCGGCCGTTGGAATGAGCAGTTCTTC. Translation gives CASSVGTSGLRGRWNEQFF. The chain links TRBV7-8 to TRBJ2-1; 11 bases line up with TRBD2. CDR1 SGHVS and CDR2 FQNEAQ come from the germline V gene. CDR3 length: 19 amino acids. The J segment lost 7 bases and the V segment lost 5 bases, leaving 19 bases of the junction unmatched.

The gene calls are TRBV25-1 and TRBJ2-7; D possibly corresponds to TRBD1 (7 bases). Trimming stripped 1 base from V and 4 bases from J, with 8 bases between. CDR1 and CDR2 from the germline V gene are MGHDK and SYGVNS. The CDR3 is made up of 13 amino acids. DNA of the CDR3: TGTGCCAGCAGTGAATCAGGGGGGTACGAGCAGTACTTC. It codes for CASSESGGYEQYF.

The CDR3 DNA reads TGTGCCAGTACCGTCCGGGGAGCGCCCTCCTGGCAGCCCCAGCATTTT. It codes for CASTVRGAPSWQPQHF. The genes are TRBV19 and TRBJ1-5; D call uncertain. The CDR3 is 16 residues long. V was trimmed by 7 bases and J by 7 bases, leaving 23 bases between them. Germline loops: CDR1 LNHDA, CDR2 SQIVND (reference sequence).

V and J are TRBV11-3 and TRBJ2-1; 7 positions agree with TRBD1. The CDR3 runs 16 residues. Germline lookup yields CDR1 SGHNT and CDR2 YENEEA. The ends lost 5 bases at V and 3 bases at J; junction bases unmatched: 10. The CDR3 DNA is TGTGCCAGCAGCCAGGGGGTGCTCCAAGGCTACAATGAGCAGTTCTTC. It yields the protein CASSQGVLQGYNEQFF.

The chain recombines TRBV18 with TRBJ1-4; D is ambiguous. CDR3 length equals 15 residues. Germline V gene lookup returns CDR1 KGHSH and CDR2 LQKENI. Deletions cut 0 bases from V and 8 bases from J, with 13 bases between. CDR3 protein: CASSPPLALGEKLFF. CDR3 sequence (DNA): TGTGCCAGCTCACCACCGTTGGCTTTGGGGGAAAAACTGTTTTTT.

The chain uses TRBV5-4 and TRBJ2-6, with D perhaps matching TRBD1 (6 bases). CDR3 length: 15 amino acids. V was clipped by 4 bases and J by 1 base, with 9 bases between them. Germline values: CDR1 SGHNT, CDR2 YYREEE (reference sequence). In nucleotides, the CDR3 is TGTGCCAGCAGCATAGACAGGTCTGGGGCCAACGTCCTGACTTTC. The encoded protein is CASSIDRSGANVLTF.

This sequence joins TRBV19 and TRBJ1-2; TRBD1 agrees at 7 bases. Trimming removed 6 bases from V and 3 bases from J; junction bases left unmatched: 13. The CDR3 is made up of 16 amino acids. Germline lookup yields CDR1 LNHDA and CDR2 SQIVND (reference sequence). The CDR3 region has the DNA TGTGCCAGTAGAGACAGGGTACCTATGGGGCACTATGGCTACACCTTC. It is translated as CASRDRVPMGHYGYTF.

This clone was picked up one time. The CDR3: CASSLAQASGNTGELFF. Written as DNA, the CDR3 is TGCGCCAGCAGCTTGGCCCAGGCTAGCGGAAACACCGGGGAGCTGTTTTTT. The rearrangement uses TRBV5-1 and TRBJ2-2, with 7 bases lining up with TRBD2. Germline CDR1 is SGHRS and CDR2 is YFSETQ. The CDR3 has 17 residues. Unmatched junction bases numbered 7, after V lost 0 bases and J lost 2 bases.

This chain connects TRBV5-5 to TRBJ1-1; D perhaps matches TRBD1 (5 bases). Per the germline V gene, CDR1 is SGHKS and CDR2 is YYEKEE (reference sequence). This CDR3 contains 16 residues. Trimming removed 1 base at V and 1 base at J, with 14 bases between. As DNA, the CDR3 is TGTGCCAGCAGCTTGTTCGGGACCCTATCGAACACTGAAGCTTTCTTT. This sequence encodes CASSLFGTLSNTEAFF.

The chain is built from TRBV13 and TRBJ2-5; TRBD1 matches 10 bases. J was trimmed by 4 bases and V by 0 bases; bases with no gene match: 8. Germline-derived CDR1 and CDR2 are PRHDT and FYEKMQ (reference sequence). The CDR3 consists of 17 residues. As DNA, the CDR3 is TGTGCCAGCAGCTTAGGCCTGCGGACAGGGGGTCCAGAGACCCAGTACTTC. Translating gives CASSLGLRTGGPETQYF. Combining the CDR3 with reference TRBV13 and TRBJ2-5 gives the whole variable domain AAGVIQSPRHLIKEKRETATLKCYPIPRHDTVYWYQQGPGQDPQFLISFYEKMQSDKGSIPDRFSAQQFSDYHSELNMSSLELGDSALYFCASSLGLRTGGPETQYFGPGTRLLVL.

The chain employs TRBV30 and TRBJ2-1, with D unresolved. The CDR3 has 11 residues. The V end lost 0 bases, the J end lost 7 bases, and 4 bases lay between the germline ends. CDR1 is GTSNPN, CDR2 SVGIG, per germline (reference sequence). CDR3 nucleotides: TGTGCCTGGAGTGTAATGAATGAGCAGTTCTTC. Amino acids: CAWSVMNEQFF.

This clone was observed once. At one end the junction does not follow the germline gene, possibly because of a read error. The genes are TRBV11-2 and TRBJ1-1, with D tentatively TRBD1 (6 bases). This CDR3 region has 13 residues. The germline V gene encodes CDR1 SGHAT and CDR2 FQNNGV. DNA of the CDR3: TGTGCCAGCAGCCTAGACAGGTTCCCTGAAGCTTTCTTT. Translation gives CASSLDRFPEAFF.

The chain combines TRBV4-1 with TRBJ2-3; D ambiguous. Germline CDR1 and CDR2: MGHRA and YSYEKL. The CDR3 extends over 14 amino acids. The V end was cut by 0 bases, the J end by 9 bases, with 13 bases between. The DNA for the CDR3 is TGCGCCAGCAGCCAAGAGGCCCTAGAGATAACGCAGTATTTT. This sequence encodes CASSQEALEITQYF.

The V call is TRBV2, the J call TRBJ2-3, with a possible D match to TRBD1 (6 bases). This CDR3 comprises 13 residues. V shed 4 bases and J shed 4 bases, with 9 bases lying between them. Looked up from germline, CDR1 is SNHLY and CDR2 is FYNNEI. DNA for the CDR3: TGTGCCAGCAGTGGTAGGACAGCAGATACGCAGTATTTT. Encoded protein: CASSGRTADTQYF.

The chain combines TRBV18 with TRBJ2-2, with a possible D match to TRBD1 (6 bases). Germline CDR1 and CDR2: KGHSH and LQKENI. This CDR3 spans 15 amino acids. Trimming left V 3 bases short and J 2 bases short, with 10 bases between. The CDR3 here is CASSPGTPNTGELFF. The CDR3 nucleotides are TGTGCCAGCTCACCCGGGACACCTAACACCGGGGAGCTGTTTTTT.

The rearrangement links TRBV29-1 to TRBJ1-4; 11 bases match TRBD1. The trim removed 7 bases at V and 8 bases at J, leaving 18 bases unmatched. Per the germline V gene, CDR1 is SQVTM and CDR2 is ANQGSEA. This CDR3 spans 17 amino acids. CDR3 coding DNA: TGCAGCGCCTTGGGTCCTCTTTCGGGACAGGGGGAGGAAAAACTGTTTTTT. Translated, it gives CSALGPLSGQGEEKLFF.

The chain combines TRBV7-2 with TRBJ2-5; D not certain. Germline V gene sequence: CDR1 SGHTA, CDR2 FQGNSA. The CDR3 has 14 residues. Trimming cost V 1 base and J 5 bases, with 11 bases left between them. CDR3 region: CASSLVLPGETQYF. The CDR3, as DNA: TGTGCCAGCAGCTTAGTCCTACCTGGGGAGACCCAGTACTTC.

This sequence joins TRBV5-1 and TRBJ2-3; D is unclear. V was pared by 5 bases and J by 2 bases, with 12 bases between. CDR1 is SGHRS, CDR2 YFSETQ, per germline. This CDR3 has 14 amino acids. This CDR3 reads CASRTGPYTDTQYF. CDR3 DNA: TGCGCCAGCAGAACCGGGCCCTACACAGATACGCAGTATTTT.

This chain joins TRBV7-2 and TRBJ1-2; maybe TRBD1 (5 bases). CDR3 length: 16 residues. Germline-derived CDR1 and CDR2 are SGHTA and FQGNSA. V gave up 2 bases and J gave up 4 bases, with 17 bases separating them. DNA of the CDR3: TGTGCCAGCAGCTTACCTATCAAGACAGCCTCCTATGGCTACACCTTC. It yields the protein CASSLPIKTASYGYTF.

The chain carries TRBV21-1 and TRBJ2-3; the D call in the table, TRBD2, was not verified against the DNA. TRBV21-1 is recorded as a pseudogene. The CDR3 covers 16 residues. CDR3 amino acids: CASSKGRLAGPDTQYF. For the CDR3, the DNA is TGTGCCAGCAGCAAAGGGCGGTTAGCGGGACCGGATACGCAGTATTTT.